This T cell receptor (beta chain) was found in a study of blood T cells in healthy people across ages. In its sample, this clonotype was seen a few times. The antigen is not known. A J-beta primer mix and a sample-barcoded 5' primer were used in a second PCR of roughly 7 to 12 cycles. A minimum of 3 million CDR3-containing paired-end reads was obtained for each sample. MiXCR was run by TCRdb on the 5' RACE reads, yielding one entry per CDR3 protein. The sample yields approximately 1,700,000 distinct CDR3 sequences, about 39% seen once. General observations from the study: TCR beta diversity correlated strongly with naive T cell percentage. PBMCs went unsorted, and a conclusive naive versus antigen-experienced comparison was therefore prevented. As age increased, TCR beta diversity per million T cells fell in a roughly linear fashion.

Germline V gene lookup returns CDR1 ENHRY and CDR2 SYGVKD. V shed 10 bases and J 8 bases; nucleotides not matched to a gene: 9. The CDR3 contains 14 residues. The sequence came from a human donor in good health. The specimen sequenced was blood. The J gene is TRBJ1-4, the V gene TRBV10-3, with 11 bases that match TRBD1. The CDR3 spells CATGQGANSEKLFF. The CDR3 DNA sequence: TGTGCCACCGGACAGGGGGCCAATTCGGAAAAACTGTTTTTT.